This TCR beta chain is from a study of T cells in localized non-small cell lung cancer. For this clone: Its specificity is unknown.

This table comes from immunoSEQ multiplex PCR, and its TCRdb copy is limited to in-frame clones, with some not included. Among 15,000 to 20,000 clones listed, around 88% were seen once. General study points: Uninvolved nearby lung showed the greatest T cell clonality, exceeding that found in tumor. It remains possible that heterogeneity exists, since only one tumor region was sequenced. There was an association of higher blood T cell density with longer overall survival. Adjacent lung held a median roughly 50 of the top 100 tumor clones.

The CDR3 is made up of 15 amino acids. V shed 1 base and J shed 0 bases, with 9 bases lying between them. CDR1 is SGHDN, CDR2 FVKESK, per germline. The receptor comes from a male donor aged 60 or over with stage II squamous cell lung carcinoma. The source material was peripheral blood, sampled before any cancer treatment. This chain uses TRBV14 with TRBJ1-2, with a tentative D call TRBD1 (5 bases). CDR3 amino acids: CASSQVTGANYGYTF. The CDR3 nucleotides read TGTGCCAGCAGCCAAGTAACAGGAGCTAACTATGGCTACACCTTC.